This TCR beta chain was captured in a study of Tregs in tolerant kidney transplant recipients. Study details: Sorting of CD4+CD25+CD127- cells followed approximately three-day belatacept mixed lymphocyte reactions, sometimes with roughly five-day graft donor restimulation. Sorting used antibodies to exclude donor cells. Study observations and caveats: Few patients were studied, so findings need validation in larger groups.

Clones were sequenced by immunoSEQ multiplex PCR, and TCRdb holds only the in-frame ones, with some missing. Of about 18,000 clones detected, about 61% appear once; the ten largest clones hold approximately 3%. About this clone: The target antigen is unknown.

The ends were cut back, 4 bases at V and 8 bases at J, with 10 bases in the middle. The CDR3 extends over 13 amino acids. The V and J genes are TRBV5-3 and TRBJ1-6, with a weak D call TRBD1 (5 bases). TRBV5-3 is marked as an open reading frame, function uncertain. Source material: Tregs from blood cultured with allogeneic cells. This sequence originates from a human donor in good health. CDR3: CARSRKGDSPLHF. CDR3 bases: TGTGCCAGAAGCCGTAAAGGGGATTCACCCCTCCACTTT.